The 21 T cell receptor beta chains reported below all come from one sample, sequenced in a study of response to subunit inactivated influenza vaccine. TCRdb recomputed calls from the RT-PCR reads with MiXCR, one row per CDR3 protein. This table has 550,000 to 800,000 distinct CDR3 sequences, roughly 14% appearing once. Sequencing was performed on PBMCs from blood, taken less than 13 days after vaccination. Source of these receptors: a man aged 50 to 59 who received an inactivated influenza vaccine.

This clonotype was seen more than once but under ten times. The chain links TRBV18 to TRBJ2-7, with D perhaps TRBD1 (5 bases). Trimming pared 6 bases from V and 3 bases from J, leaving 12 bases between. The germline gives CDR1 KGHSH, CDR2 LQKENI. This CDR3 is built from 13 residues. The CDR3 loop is CASSKSRDYEQYF. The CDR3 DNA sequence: TGTGCCAGCTCGAAAAGCAGGGACTACGAGCAGTACTTC.

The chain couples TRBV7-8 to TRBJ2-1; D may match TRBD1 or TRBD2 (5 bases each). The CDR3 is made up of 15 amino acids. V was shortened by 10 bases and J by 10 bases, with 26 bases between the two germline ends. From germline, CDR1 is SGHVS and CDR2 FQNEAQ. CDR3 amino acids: CATQLTGRWAMEQFF. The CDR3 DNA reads TGTGCCACCCAGCTCACGGGGCGCTGGGCAATGGAGCAGTTCTTC.

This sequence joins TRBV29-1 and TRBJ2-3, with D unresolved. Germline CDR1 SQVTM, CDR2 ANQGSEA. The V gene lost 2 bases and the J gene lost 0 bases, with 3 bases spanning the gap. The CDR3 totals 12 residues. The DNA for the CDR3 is TGCAGCGTTGAACAGAGCACAGATACGCAGTATTTT. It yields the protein CSVEQSTDTQYF.

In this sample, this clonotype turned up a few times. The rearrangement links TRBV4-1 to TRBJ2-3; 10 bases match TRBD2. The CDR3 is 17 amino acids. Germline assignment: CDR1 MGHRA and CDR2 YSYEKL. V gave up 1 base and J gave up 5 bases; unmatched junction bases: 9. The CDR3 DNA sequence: TGCGCCAGCAGCCAAGGTCGAGCGGGGGGGTCCGAAGATACGCAGTATTTT. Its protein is CASSQGRAGGSEDTQYF.

The CDR3 DNA is TGTGCCAGCAGTATCGACAGGGGCGGCGAGCAGTTCTTC. Translated, it gives CASSIDRGGEQFF. V and J are TRBV6-6 and TRBJ2-1; TRBD1 matches 8 bases. Trimming at V came to 5 bases and at J to 10 bases, leaving 7 bases not matched to a gene. Germline lookup yields CDR1 MNHNY and CDR2 SVGAGI (reference sequence). The CDR3 consists of 13 residues.

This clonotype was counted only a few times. This CDR3 reads CASSGARWNQPQHF. DNA of the CDR3: TGTGCCAGCAGTGGAGCCCGATGGAATCAGCCCCAGCATTTT. The gene calls are TRBV12-3 or TRBV12-4 and TRBJ1-5, with D hard to call. This CDR3 comprises 14 residues. V shed 5 bases and J shed 4 bases, with 12 bases lying between them.

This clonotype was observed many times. Here the CDR3 reads CSVFSNAEAFF. CDR3 in DNA: TGCAGCGTTTTCAGTAACGCTGAAGCTTTCTTT. The rearrangement links TRBV29-1 to TRBJ1-1, with D uncertain. The CDR3 totals 11 residues. V gave up 5 bases and J gave up 6 bases, with 10 bases separating them. The V gene's germline CDR1 is SQVTM and CDR2 ANQGSEA. Combining the CDR3 with reference TRBV29-1 and TRBJ1-1 gives the whole variable domain SAVISQKPSRDICQRGTSLTIQCQVDSQVTMMFWYRQQPGQSLTLIATANQGSEATYESGFVIDKFPISRPNLTFSTLTVSNMSPEDSSIYLCSVFSNAEAFFGQGTRLTVV.

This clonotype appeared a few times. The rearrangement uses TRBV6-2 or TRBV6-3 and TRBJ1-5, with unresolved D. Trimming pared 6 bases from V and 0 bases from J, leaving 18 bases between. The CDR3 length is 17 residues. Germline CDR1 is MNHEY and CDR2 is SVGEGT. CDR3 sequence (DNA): TGTGCCAGCAGCGCACCGAGACGGGATTATAGCAATCAGCCCCAGCATTTT. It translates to CASSAPRRDYSNQPQHF.

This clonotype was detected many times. In DNA form, the CDR3 reads TGTGCCAGCAGGGCGACCTACGGGGTTACTGAAGCTTTCTTT. Translating gives CASRATYGVTEAFF. V and J are TRBV12-3 or TRBV12-4 and TRBJ1-1; no definite D call. The V gene lost 6 bases and the J gene lost 5 bases, with 16 bases spanning the gap. The CDR3 extends over 14 amino acids.

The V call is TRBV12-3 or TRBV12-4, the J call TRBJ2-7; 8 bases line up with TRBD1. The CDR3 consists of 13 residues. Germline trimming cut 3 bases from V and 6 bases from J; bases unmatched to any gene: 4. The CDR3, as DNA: TGTGCCAGCAGTTTTTTAGGGACAGGCGAGCAGTACTTC. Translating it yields CASSFLGTGEQYF.

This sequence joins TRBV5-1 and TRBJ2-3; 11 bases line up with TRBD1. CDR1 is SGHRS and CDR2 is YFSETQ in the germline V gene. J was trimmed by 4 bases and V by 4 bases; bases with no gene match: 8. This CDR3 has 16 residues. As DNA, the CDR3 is TGCGCCAGCAGCCCGAGGACAGGGGGCAGGTCAGATACGCAGTATTTT. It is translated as CASSPRTGGRSDTQYF.

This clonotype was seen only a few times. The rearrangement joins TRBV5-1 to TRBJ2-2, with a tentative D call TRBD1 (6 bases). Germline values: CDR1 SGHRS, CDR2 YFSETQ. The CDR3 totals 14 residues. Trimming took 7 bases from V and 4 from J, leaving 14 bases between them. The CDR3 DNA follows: TGCGCCAGCTGGGGAACAGGGTCCACCGGGGAGCTGTTTTTT. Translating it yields CASWGTGSTGELFF.

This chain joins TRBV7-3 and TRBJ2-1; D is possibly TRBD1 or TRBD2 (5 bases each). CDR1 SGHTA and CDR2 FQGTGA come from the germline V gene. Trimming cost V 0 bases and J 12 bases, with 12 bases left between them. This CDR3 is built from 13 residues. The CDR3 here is CASSLTGTERQFF. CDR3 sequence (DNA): TGTGCCAGCAGCTTAACTGGGACCGAAAGGCAGTTCTTC. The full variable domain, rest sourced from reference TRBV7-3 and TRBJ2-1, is GAGVSQTPSNKVTEKGKYVELRCDPISGHTALYWYRQSLGQGPEFLIYFQGTGAADDSGLPNDRFFAVRPEGSVSTLKIQRTERGDSAVYLCASSLTGTERQFFGPGTRLTVL.

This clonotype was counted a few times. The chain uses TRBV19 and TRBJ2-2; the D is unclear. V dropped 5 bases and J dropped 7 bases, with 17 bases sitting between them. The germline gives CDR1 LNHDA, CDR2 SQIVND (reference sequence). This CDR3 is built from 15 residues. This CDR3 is CASSPRAIMGGELFF. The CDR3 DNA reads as TGTGCCAGTAGTCCTCGGGCCATAATGGGCGGGGAGCTGTTTTTT.

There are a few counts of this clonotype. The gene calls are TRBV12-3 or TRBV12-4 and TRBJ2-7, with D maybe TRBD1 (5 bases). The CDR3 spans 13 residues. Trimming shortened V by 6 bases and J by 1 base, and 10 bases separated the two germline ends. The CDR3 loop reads CASRPTGSYEQYF. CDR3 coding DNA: TGTGCCAGCAGGCCAACAGGTTCCTACGAGCAGTACTTC.

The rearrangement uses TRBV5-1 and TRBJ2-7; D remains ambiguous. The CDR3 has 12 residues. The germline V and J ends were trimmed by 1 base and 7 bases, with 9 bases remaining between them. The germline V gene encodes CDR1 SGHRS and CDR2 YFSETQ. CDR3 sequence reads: CASSLYAWEQYF. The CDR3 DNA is TGCGCCAGCAGCTTGTATGCGTGGGAGCAGTACTTC.

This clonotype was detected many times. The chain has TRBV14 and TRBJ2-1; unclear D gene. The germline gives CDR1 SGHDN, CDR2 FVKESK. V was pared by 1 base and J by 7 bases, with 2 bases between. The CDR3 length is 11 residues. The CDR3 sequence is CASSQVNEQFF. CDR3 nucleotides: TGTGCCAGCAGCCAAGTAAATGAGCAGTTCTTC.

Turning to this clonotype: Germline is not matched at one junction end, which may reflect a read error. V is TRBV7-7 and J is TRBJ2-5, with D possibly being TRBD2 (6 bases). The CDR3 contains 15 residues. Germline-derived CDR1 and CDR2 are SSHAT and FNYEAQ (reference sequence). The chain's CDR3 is CASSHGLADPETQYF. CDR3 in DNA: TGTGCTAGCAGCCATGGGTTAGCGGATCCAGAGACCCAGTACTTC.

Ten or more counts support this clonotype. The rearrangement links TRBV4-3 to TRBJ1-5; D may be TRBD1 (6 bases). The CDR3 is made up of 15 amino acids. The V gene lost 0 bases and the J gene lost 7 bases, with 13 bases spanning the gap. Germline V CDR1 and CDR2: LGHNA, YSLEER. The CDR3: CASSQELGAGQPQHF. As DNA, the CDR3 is TGCGCCAGCAGCCAAGAGTTGGGGGCGGGGCAGCCCCAGCATTTT.

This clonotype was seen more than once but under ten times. The CDR3 DNA reads as TGTGCCATCAGTGAAAGGGGCGGGGATGAGCAGTTCTTC. Its protein is CAISERGGDEQFF. The rearrangement uses TRBV10-3 and TRBJ2-1, with D tentatively TRBD2 (6 bases). The CDR3 has 13 residues. V was clipped by 3 bases and J by 8 bases, with 11 bases between them. The germline gives CDR1 ENHRY, CDR2 SYGVKD.

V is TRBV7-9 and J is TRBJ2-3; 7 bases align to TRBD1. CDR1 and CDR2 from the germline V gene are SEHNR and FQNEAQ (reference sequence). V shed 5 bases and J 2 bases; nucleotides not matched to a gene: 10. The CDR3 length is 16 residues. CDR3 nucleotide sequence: TGTGCCAGCAGCGGCCCCGGGACAGATATCACAGATACGCAGTATTTT. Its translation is CASSGPGTDITDTQYF.